Shown below are 23 T cell receptor beta chains from a single sample sequenced in a study of cytomegalovirus exposure and HLA in healthy donors. Repertoires were generated with immunoSEQ multiplex PCR, while TCRdb's copy carries only in-frame clones and drops some. The sample lists a few hundred thousand clones, approximately 83% occurring once. The material sequenced was PBMCs. All receptors come from a woman between 25 and 40 years old in good health and CMV-seropositive.

The CDR3 reads CASSYSTENYGYTF. CDR3 coding DNA: TGTGCCAGCAGTTACTCGACAGAAAACTATGGCTACACCTTC. The chain combines TRBV6-5 with TRBJ1-2, with a weak D call TRBD1 (5 bases). The germline V and J ends were trimmed by 0 bases and 2 bases, with 7 bases remaining between them. The CDR3 runs to 14 residues. The germline CDR1 and CDR2 sequences are MNHEY and SVGAGI.

The rearrangement joins TRBV4-1 to TRBJ2-1; 10 bases align to TRBD2. J lost 7 bases, V lost 1 base, and 10 bases had no gene match. The CDR3 sequence is 17 residues long. CDR1 is MGHRA, CDR2 YSYEKL, per germline. The CDR3 DNA reads as TGCGCCAGCAGCCAAGCCCCCCCTCTAGCGGGGGCAAATGAGCAGTTCTTC. It translates to CASSQAPPLAGANEQFF.

The chain carries TRBV29-1 and TRBJ2-5; 11 nucleotides agree with TRBD1. CDR1 and CDR2 from the germline V gene are SQVTM and ANQGSEA. The CDR3 contains 14 residues. V lost 3 bases, J lost 4 bases, and 4 bases stayed unmatched. CDR3 bases: TGCAGCGTTGATTCCGGGACAGGGGGAGAGACCCAGTACTTC. Translated, it gives CSVDSGTGGETQYF.

The chain has TRBV5-1 and TRBJ2-3; 10 nucleotides line up with TRBD1. V lost 0 bases, J lost 3 bases, and 7 bases stayed unmatched. This CDR3 has 17 amino acids. Per the germline V gene, CDR1 is SGHRS and CDR2 is YFSETQ. The CDR3 DNA follows: TGCGCCAGCAGCTTGGAGCTTACGGACAGGGGGACAGATACGCAGTATTTT. This translates into CASSLELTDRGTDTQYF.

This clone appeared many times. J is TRBJ2-2 and V is TRBV6-4; the D is unclear. CDR3 length: 14 amino acids. Per germline, CDR1 MRHNA and CDR2 SNTAGT. Trimming cost V 4 bases and J 0 bases, with 6 bases left between them. CDR3 residues: CASSADTNTGELFF. In DNA form, the CDR3 reads TGTGCCAGCAGTGCAGACACGAACACCGGGGAGCTGTTTTTT.

The genes are TRBV19 and TRBJ2-7; TRBD2 aligns across 11 bases. The CDR3 loop spans 14 amino acids. J was trimmed by 2 bases and V by 5 bases; bases with no gene match: 2. Germline CDR1 LNHDA, CDR2 SQIVND (reference sequence). CDR3 in DNA: TGTGCCAGTAGTTGGACTAGCGGGCCCTACGAGCAGTACTTC. Its translation is CASSWTSGPYEQYF. The full variable domain, its missing parts supplied by reference TRBV19 and TRBJ2-7, is DGGITQSPKYLFRKEGQNVTLSCEQNLNHDAMYWYRQDPGQGLRLIYYSQIVNDFQKGDIAEGYSVSREKKESFPLTVTSAQKNPTAFYLCASSWTSGPYEQYFGPGTRLTVT.

V gene TRBV29-1 combines with J gene TRBJ1-1, with D unclear. Trimming removed 2 bases from V and 8 bases from J, with 3 bases in between. CDR3 size: 9 residues. In germline, CDR1 is SQVTM, CDR2 ANQGSEA. CDR3 in amino acids: CSVEKEAFF. CDR3 nucleotides: TGCAGCGTTGAAAAGGAAGCTTTCTTT.

This chain joins TRBV7-9 and TRBJ1-5; D is perhaps TRBD1 (5 bases). V was pared by 5 bases and J by 2 bases, with 22 bases between. The CDR3 is made up of 18 amino acids. The germline V gene encodes CDR1 SEHNR and CDR2 FQNEAQ (reference sequence). Here the CDR3 DNA reads TGTGCCAGCAGCGCCTCACGACCCGGGGCCGGAGGCAATCAGCCCCAGCATTTT. Encoded protein: CASSASRPGAGGNQPQHF.

This clone was counted a single time. The chain links TRBV7-9 to TRBJ1-2; 7 nucleotides match TRBD1. Looked up from germline, CDR1 is SEHNR and CDR2 is FQNEAQ (reference sequence). This CDR3 is built from 16 residues. J was trimmed by 0 bases and V by 5 bases; bases with no gene match: 9. The DNA of the CDR3 is TGTGCCAGCAGCACTAGACGAGACAGGGCTAACTATGGCTACACCTTC. Its protein is CASSTRRDRANYGYTF.

CDR3: CASSLTRDGPYEQYF. The CDR3 DNA sequence: TGTGCCAGCAGCCTGACCCGGGATGGTCCCTACGAGCAGTACTTC. The chain carries TRBV6-5 and TRBJ2-7, with D possibly TRBD2 on 5 matching bases. The ends were cut back, 6 bases at V and 2 bases at J, with 17 bases in the middle. Germline V gene lookup returns CDR1 MNHEY and CDR2 SVGAGI. This CDR3 region has 15 residues.

The CDR3 bases are TGTGCCAGCAGCTTAGATGCGGCGTCTGGGGCCAACGTCCTGACTTTC. The encoded protein is CASSLDAASGANVLTF. V and J are TRBV11-2 and TRBJ2-6; D is uncertain. CDR3 length equals 16 residues. V dropped 0 bases and J dropped 1 base, with 7 bases sitting between them. CDR1 is SGHAT and CDR2 is FQNNGV in the germline V gene.

This clone was counted only a few times. This rearrangement joins TRBV28 to TRBJ2-7; TRBD2 matches 7 bases. Germline trimming cut 2 bases from V and 2 bases from J; bases unmatched to any gene: 6. Germline assignment: CDR1 MDHEN and CDR2 SYDVKM. This CDR3 region has 15 residues. The CDR3 coding sequence is TGTGCCAGCAGTTTAAGTCTAGCGGACCCCTACGAGCAGTACTTC. It is translated as CASSLSLADPYEQYF.

This clone was observed a few times. This chain connects TRBV4-1 to TRBJ2-7; the match to TRBD2 covers 11 bases. The CDR3 consists of 15 residues. The germline V gene has CDR1 MGHRA and CDR2 YSYEKL. V lost 5 bases and J lost 0; bases outside the gene matches: 3. This CDR3 reads CASSSTSGSSYEQYF. In DNA, the CDR3 is TGCGCCAGCAGCTCAACTAGCGGGAGCTCCTACGAGCAGTACTTC.

This sequence joins TRBV27 and TRBJ2-5; 9 nucleotides agree with TRBD1. The CDR3 has 15 amino acids. V shed 6 bases, J shed 5 bases, and the junction held 10 bases outside the gene matches. Per the germline V gene, CDR1 is MNHEY and CDR2 is SMNVEV (reference sequence). The CDR3 sequence: CASRNTGGATETQYF. CDR3 nucleotide sequence: TGTGCCAGCAGAAATACAGGGGGCGCGACGGAGACCCAGTACTTC.

This clone was seen a handful of times. The rearrangement uses TRBV6-1 and TRBJ2-1; 8 bases are a match to TRBD2. This CDR3 has 15 residues. Germline CDR1 MNHNS, CDR2 SASEGT. With V trimmed by 5 bases and J by 15 bases, 18 bases remained unmatched. The chain's CDR3 is CASSPTVTSGFEGFF. CDR3 DNA sequence: TGTGCCAGCAGTCCTACGGTTACTAGCGGTTTTGAGGGGTTCTTC.

The CDR3 DNA follows: TGTGCCAGCAGTGACAATGGGCTAGCGGGAAAGGGTGAGCAGTTCTTC. Protein sequence: CASSDNGLAGKGEQFF. This chain links TRBV6-1 with TRBJ2-1; 9 positions match TRBD2. The V segment lost 3 bases and the J segment 9 bases; nucleotides outside the gene matches: 12. The CDR3 contains 16 residues. CDR1 and CDR2 from the germline V gene are MNHNS and SASEGT.

This clone was detected a few times. The chain couples TRBV5-1 to TRBJ2-5; D remains ambiguous. V lost 2 bases and J lost 3, with 8 bases in between. The CDR3 sequence is 13 residues long. CDR1 is SGHRS, CDR2 YFSETQ, per germline. CDR3 bases: TGCGCCAGCAGCTTACAATATGAAGAGACCCAGTACTTC. Its protein product is CASSLQYEETQYF.

Concerning this clone itself: An end of the junction differs from the germline gene, which may be a read error. The chain links TRBV9 to TRBJ2-1; 7 bases line up with TRBD1. The CDR3 has 15 amino acids. Germline CDR1 reads SGDLS; CDR2 reads YYNGEE. The CDR3 reads CASSATGVGDNKQFF. CDR3 coding DNA: TGTGCCAGCAGCGCAACAGGGGTGGGCGACAATAAGCAGTTCTTC.

In nucleotides, the CDR3 is TGTGCCAGCAGTTACCTCAGCGGACAAGCTAACTATGGCTACACCTTC. Translated, it gives CASSYLSGQANYGYTF. The V call is TRBV27, the J call TRBJ1-2; D possibly corresponds to TRBD1 (5 bases). Trimming pared 4 bases from V and 0 bases from J, leaving 15 bases between. Germline assignment: CDR1 MNHEY and CDR2 SMNVEV (reference sequence). The CDR3 spans 16 residues.

This clone was recorded once. The chain combines TRBV27 with TRBJ2-3; 12 bases line up with TRBD2. The J segment lost 2 bases and the V segment lost 2 bases, leaving 5 bases of the junction unmatched. Germline CDR1 MNHEY, CDR2 SMNVEV (reference sequence). CDR3 length: 17 residues. The CDR3 sequence is CASSLTRLAGATDTQYF. The CDR3 region has the DNA TGTGCCAGCAGTTTAACCCGACTAGCGGGAGCCACAGATACGCAGTATTTT.

The chain employs TRBV27 and TRBJ2-7, with D perhaps TRBD2 (7 bases). This CDR3 is 15 amino acids long. Germline CDR1 MNHEY, CDR2 SMNVEV (reference sequence). Trimming stripped 6 bases from V and 2 bases from J, with 17 bases between. This CDR3 reads CASRILRGGTYEQYF. The CDR3 DNA sequence: TGTGCCAGCAGAATACTCAGGGGAGGGACCTACGAGCAGTACTTC.

This clone was counted at least ten times. The V call is TRBV30, the J call TRBJ2-1, with D unresolved. CDR3 length equals 11 residues. Trimming cost V 0 bases and J 7 bases, with 4 bases left between them. Germline CDR1 reads GTSNPN; CDR2 reads SVGIG (reference sequence). CDR3: CAWSVRNEQFF. The CDR3 region has the DNA TGTGCCTGGAGTGTAAGAAATGAGCAGTTCTTC. The complete variable domain, with remaining parts taken from reference TRBV30 and TRBJ2-1, reads SQTIHQWPATLVQPVGSPLSLECTVEGTSNPNLYWYRQAAGRGLQLLFYSVGIGQISSEVPQNLSASRPQDRQFILSSKKLLLSDSGFYLCAWSVRNEQFFGPGTRLTVL.

The rearrangement joins TRBV18 to TRBJ2-7, with 8 bases aligning to TRBD1. This CDR3 is built from 16 residues. The V segment lost 5 bases and the J segment 0 bases; nucleotides outside the gene matches: 9. Germline assignment: CDR1 KGHSH and CDR2 LQKENI. Written as DNA, the CDR3 is TGTGCCAGCTCAGCAACCGCCGGGACAGGCTCCTACGAGCAGTACTTC. Its translation: CASSATAGTGSYEQYF.